One and the same sample provided the 22 T cell receptor beta chains below, sequenced in a study of shared clonotypes between healthy human individuals. Sequenced by immunoSEQ multiplex PCR; TCRdb stores in-frame clones only, minus some. The sample consists of roughly 2 million clones, approximately 95% of them appearing once. Naive CD8 populations comprised CD45RO-negative cells positively selected for CCR7, excluding terminally differentiated effector memory CD45RA+ cells. The source material was naive CD8+ T cells sorted from blood. These receptors were taken from a man younger than 35 in good health.

This clone came up a few times. The genes are TRBV7-2 and TRBJ1-6, with TRBD1 as a possible D gene (5 bases). V lost 5 bases and J lost 5, with 13 bases in between. CDR3 length: 15 residues. Germline V gene sequence: CDR1 SGHTA, CDR2 FQGNSA. As DNA, the CDR3 is TGTGCCAGCAGCCGCTCCCGGGGGAATAATTCACCCCTCCACTTT. It yields the protein CASSRSRGNNSPLHF.

This chain uses TRBV12-2 with TRBJ1-5. TRBV12-2 is assigned pseudogene status. The CDR3 consists of 16 residues. CDR3 in DNA: TGTGCAAGTCGCTTAGCGGGGAGTGATAGCAATCAGCCCCAGCATTTT. It encodes CASRLAGSDSNQPQHF.

V gene TRBV27 combines with J gene TRBJ2-5; TRBD1 is a possible D gene (6 bases). The DNA end is more similar to TRBJ2-7, so the J call may be wrong. The CDR3 sequence is 14 residues long. Germline lookup yields CDR1 MNHEY and CDR2 SMNVEV (reference sequence). CDR3 amino acids: CASSSTDSPYEQYF. The DNA for the CDR3 is TGTGCCAGCAGTTCCACGGACAGTCCCTACGAGCAGTACTTC.

The chain employs TRBV2 and TRBJ1-1; 8 positions agree with TRBD1. This CDR3 has 13 residues. Trimming at V came to 11 bases and at J to 4 bases, leaving 9 bases not matched to a gene. CDR1 is SNHLY, CDR2 FYNNEI, per germline. CDR3 sequence: CAGPGQVSTEAFF. DNA for the CDR3: TGTGCCGGACCGGGACAGGTGTCCACTGAAGCTTTCTTT. Based on the CDR3 plus reference TRBV2 and TRBJ1-1, the full variable domain is EPEVTQTPSHQVTQMGQEVILRCVPISNHLYFYWYRQILGQKVEFLVSFYNNEISEKSEIFDDQFSVERPDGSNFTLKIRSTKLEDSAMYFCAGPGQVSTEAFFGQGTRLTVV.

The V call is TRBV21-1, the J call TRBJ2-1. TRBV21-1 is a pseudogene segment. The CDR3 consists of 16 residues. As DNA, the CDR3 is TGTGCCAGCAGCAAAGCCAGCACCGCATCCTACAATGAGCAGTTCTTC. Its translation is CASSKASTASYNEQFF.

This clone showed up just once. CDR3 in amino acids: CASSLGRLAGGEQFF. The CDR3, as DNA: TGCGCCAGCAGCCTCGGACGACTAGCGGGAGGTGAGCAGTTCTTC. The chain has TRBV4-3 and TRBJ2-1; 13 bases line up with TRBD2. CDR1 and CDR2 from the germline V gene are LGHNA and YSLEER. This CDR3 spans 15 amino acids. Trimming at V came to 4 bases and at J to 9 bases, leaving 6 bases not matched to a gene.

Here the CDR3 reads CASSRDSDSYNEQFF. DNA of the CDR3: TGTGCCAGCAGTAGGGACAGTGACTCCTACAATGAGCAGTTCTTC. The gene calls are TRBV25-1 and TRBJ2-1; TRBD1 matches at 7 bases. With V trimmed by 5 bases and J by 0 bases, 4 bases remained unmatched. Germline V CDR1 and CDR2: MGHDK, SYGVNS. This CDR3 region has 15 residues. Variable domain in full (rest from reference TRBV25-1 and TRBJ2-1): EADIYQTPRYLVIGTGKKITLECSQTMGHDKMYWYQQDPGMELHLIHYSYGVNSTEKGDLSSESTVSRIRTEHFPLTLESARPSHTSQYLCASSRDSDSYNEQFFGPGTRLTVL.

The gene calls are TRBV27 and TRBJ2-5; TRBD2 agrees at 9 bases. The CDR3 has 15 amino acids. The germline gives CDR1 MNHEY, CDR2 SMNVEV (reference sequence). V was clipped by 0 bases and J by 3 bases; unmatched bases: 2. The CDR3 here is CASSLSSGREETQYF. DNA of the CDR3: TGTGCCAGCAGTTTATCTAGCGGGAGAGAAGAGACCCAGTACTTC.

The chain joins TRBV4-3 to TRBJ2-3; no reliable D call. Trimming left V 1 base short and J 4 bases short, with 9 bases between. Germline loops: CDR1 LGHNA, CDR2 YSLEER. The CDR3 sequence is 14 residues long. For the CDR3, the DNA is TGCGCCAGCAGCCAAGGTGGTGCGGCAGATACGCAGTATTTT. Its protein product is CASSQGGAADTQYF.

This clone appeared a single time. The V gene is TRBV27, the J gene TRBJ2-3; D not certain. V lost 4 bases and J 2 bases, leaving 13 bases between the germline ends. The germline V gene encodes CDR1 MNHEY and CDR2 SMNVEV (reference sequence). This CDR3 has 15 residues. Here the CDR3 DNA reads TGTGCCAGCAGTTCCTCCGGACGCTCCACAGATACGCAGTATTTT. Its translation is CASSSSGRSTDTQYF.

The chain links TRBV27 to TRBJ2-3; tentatively, D is TRBD1 (7 bases). The V and J ends lost 5 bases and 2 bases respectively, with 14 bases between them. Looked up from germline, CDR1 is MNHEY and CDR2 is SMNVEV (reference sequence). The CDR3 runs to 15 residues. The CDR3 loop reads CASSPTGDSTDTQYF. CDR3 nucleotide sequence: TGTGCCAGCAGTCCAACAGGGGACTCCACAGATACGCAGTATTTT.

This sequence joins TRBV4-1 and TRBJ2-3; 13 bases are shared with TRBD2. CDR3 length equals 16 residues. With 4 bases clipped from V and 5 bases from J, the junction kept 6 bases outside the gene matches. Per the germline V gene, CDR1 is MGHRA and CDR2 is YSYEKL. The CDR3 here is CASSPMGLAGRDTQYF. CDR3 sequence (DNA): TGCGCCAGCAGCCCCATGGGACTAGCGGGAAGAGATACGCAGTATTTT.

The J gene is TRBJ2-1, the V gene TRBV19; D perhaps matches TRBD2 (6 bases). From germline, CDR1 is LNHDA and CDR2 SQIVND (reference sequence). The V and J ends lost 5 bases and 5 bases respectively, with 13 bases between them. The CDR3 length is 14 residues. The CDR3 loop is CASSAGTSHNEQFF. The CDR3 DNA reads TGTGCCAGTAGTGCAGGGACTTCCCACAATGAGCAGTTCTTC.

The chain employs TRBV9 and TRBJ2-7, with D tentatively TRBD1 (5 bases). The V and J ends lost 4 bases and 0 bases respectively, with 11 bases between them. Looked up from germline, CDR1 is SGDLS and CDR2 is YYNGEE. The CDR3 is 14 amino acids. The CDR3 sequence: CASSPGHPSYEQYF. The CDR3 DNA reads as TGTGCCAGCAGCCCCGGACACCCCTCCTACGAGCAGTACTTC. The full variable domain, its missing parts supplied by reference TRBV9 and TRBJ2-7, is DSGVTQTPKHLITATGQRVTLRCSPRSGDLSVYWYQQSLDQGLQFLIQYYNGEERAKGNILERFSAQQFPDLHSELNLSSLELGDSALYFCASSPGHPSYEQYFGPGTRLTVT.

The genes are TRBV28 and TRBJ2-2, with D possibly being TRBD1 (6 bases). V shed 6 bases and J shed 7 bases, with 15 bases lying between them. Germline V gene lookup returns CDR1 MDHEN and CDR2 SYDVKM. This CDR3 spans 14 amino acids. The CDR3 sequence is CASSRLGASGELFF. CDR3 nucleotides: TGTGCCAGCAGCCGGTTGGGGGCCAGCGGGGAGCTGTTTTTT.

The chain carries TRBV12-5 and TRBJ2-1; no definite D call. Germline V lookup: CDR1 LGHNT, CDR2 FRNRAP. V lost 1 base and J 8 bases, leaving 18 bases between the germline ends. This CDR3 region has 16 residues. CDR3 region: CASGLARSVVTDEQFF. The CDR3, as DNA: TGTGCTAGTGGTTTGGCCCGTTCCGTGGTTACGGATGAGCAGTTCTTC.

The chain has TRBV4-1 and TRBJ2-1; D not resolved. V dropped 1 base and J dropped 6 bases, with 10 bases sitting between them. Per the germline V gene, CDR1 is MGHRA and CDR2 is YSYEKL. The CDR3 consists of 14 residues. For the CDR3, the DNA is TGCGCCAGCAGCCAAGGAGGACGGTTCAATGAGCAGTTCTTC. It specifies CASSQGGRFNEQFF.

V gene TRBV14 combines with J gene TRBJ2-5, with D perhaps TRBD2 (5 bases). There are 17 residues in the CDR3. CDR1 and CDR2 (germline): SGHDN, FVKESK. The ends were cut back, 0 bases at V and 5 bases at J, with 19 bases in the middle. The CDR3 protein is CASSQDGPITGWETQYF. Written as DNA, the CDR3 is TGTGCCAGCAGCCAAGATGGGCCTATAACGGGGTGGGAGACCCAGTACTTC. The full variable domain, rest sourced from reference TRBV14 and TRBJ2-5, is EAGVTQFPSHSVIEKGQTVTLRCDPISGHDNLYWYRRVMGKEIKFLLHFVKESKQDESGMPNNRFLAERTGGTYSTLKVQPAELEDSGVYFCASSQDGPITGWETQYFGPGTRLLVL.

The chain employs TRBV10-3 and TRBJ2-5; D may correspond to TRBD1 or TRBD2 (5 bases each). Per germline, CDR1 ENHRY and CDR2 SYGVKD. This CDR3 region has 13 residues. Trimming removed 6 bases from V and 2 bases from J, with 10 bases in between. DNA of the CDR3: TGTGCCATCAGGGGGACGGATCAAGAGACCCAGTACTTC. It translates to CAIRGTDQETQYF.

In this sample, this clone turned up once. This chain uses TRBV4-1 with TRBJ2-1; TRBD2 matches at 8 bases. Trimming removed 0 bases from V and 10 bases from J; junction bases left unmatched: 2. Germline assignment: CDR1 MGHRA and CDR2 YSYEKL. This CDR3 is built from 13 residues. The CDR3 is CASSQETSGEQFF. The CDR3 DNA reads TGCGCCAGCAGCCAAGAAACTAGCGGAGAGCAGTTCTTC.

This clone was picked up one time. The chain carries TRBV9 and TRBJ2-3; D remains unclear. The CDR3 consists of 14 residues. In germline, CDR1 is SGDLS, CDR2 YYNGEE. V lost 4 bases to trimming and J lost 2 bases, with 11 bases between them. The CDR3 DNA sequence: TGTGCCAGCAGCCTTACCAGATTCACAGATACGCAGTATTTT. This codes for CASSLTRFTDTQYF.

The chain employs TRBV6-1 and TRBJ1-5; D gene uncertain. Germline CDR1 reads MNHNS; CDR2 reads SASEGT. V dropped 3 bases and J dropped 1 base, with 16 bases sitting between them. The CDR3 length is 17 residues. The chain's CDR3 is CASSDWRRGISNQPQHF. The CDR3 bases are TGTGCCAGCAGTGATTGGCGCCGGGGTATCAGCAATCAGCCCCAGCATTTT.